This TCR beta chain is from a study of molecular identifiers for immune sequencing clone quantification. From around 18,000 to 910,000 sorted cells, naive CD8 libraries were generated with 10%, 30% or 50% RNA. Per germline, CDR1 MNHEY and CDR2 SMNVEV (reference sequence). The CDR3 extends over 14 amino acids. Deletions cut 3 bases from V and 3 bases from J, with 12 bases between. TCRdb redid the calling of the PCR reads with MiXCR, one entry per CDR3 protein. The sample records about 500,000 distinct CDR3 sequences, 20% to 25% being singletons. The TCR sequence derives from a human donor in good health. Some libraries in this study had Jurkat cell RNA spiked in. The sequenced material came from naive CD8+ T cells from blood, with Jurkat cell RNA spiked in. Subset of the sample: FACS-sorted CD8+CD4-CCR7+CD45RA+ naive T cells. The chain recombines TRBV27 with TRBJ2-7, with D perhaps matching TRBD2 (6 bases). The CDR3 DNA sequence: TGTGCCAGCAGTTTCCGCTCCGGGAGCTACGAGCAGTACTTC. Amino acid sequence: CASSFRSGSYEQYF.